The rows below give T cell receptor beta chains drawn from one sample of a study of shared clonotypes between healthy human individuals. Method: immunoSEQ multiplex PCR; TCRdb's copy keeps in-frame clones and lacks some. Of hundreds of thousands of clones detected, more than 75% appear once; the ten largest clones hold 13%. The sequencing sample was made of PBMCs. These receptors came from a woman aged 40 to 55 in good health. Some clones in this sample may be carry-over from other donors' samples. Each CDR3 is given with its conserved first and last residue. Fields, in order: J gene, CDR3 length, V gene, CDR3 protein.

>TRBJ1-1|14|TRBV28
CASSFFGDFTEAFF
>TRBJ1-1|17|TRBV4-2
CASSQELGHPGFTEAFF
>TRBJ1-5|14|TRBV6-5
CASSTRYSNQPQHF
>TRBJ2-5|15|TRBV9
CASSQGAKDVETQYF
>TRBJ2-5|13|TRBV18
CASSPEIRETQYF
>TRBJ2-1|14|TRBV10-2
CASRISGSGNEQFF
>TRBJ1-4|14|TRBV7-9
CASSWTGLNEKLFF
>TRBJ2-5|14|TRBV5-1
CASTDYRREETQYF
>TRBJ2-7|14|TRBV6-5
CASSWTGGTYEQYF
>TRBJ2-1|14|TRBV10-3
CAISESWGRDEQFF
>TRBJ1-3|16|TRBV2
CASRASGGSSGNTIYF
>TRBJ2-3|14|TRBV30
CAWSVAYATDTQYF
>TRBJ1-5|13|TRBV7-7
CASSANRDQPQHF
>TRBJ2-7|16|TRBV4-3
CASSQDLGPFVYEQYF
>TRBJ1-5|14|TRBV6-1
CASSPQGYNQPQHF
>TRBJ2-5|8|TRBV18
CASSPSNF
>TRBJ1-3|16|TRBV7-3
CASSLTGTGSGNTIYF
>TRBJ2-7|14|TRBV2
CASISQSGTYEQYF
>TRBJ1-1|11|TRBV6-1
CASSEGLGAFF
>TRBJ1-2|14|TRBV9
CASSARTGFYGYTF
>TRBJ2-3|16|TRBV7-8
CASSLAGSPSTDTQYF
>TRBJ2-5|15|TRBV27
CASSPTGFVKQTQYF
>TRBJ1-2|13|TRBV19
CASSSTPGGGYTF
>TRBJ2-7|16|TRBV7-9
CASSLVGGRSSYEQYF
>TRBJ2-1|14|TRBV5-1
CASSLVGGAREQFF
>TRBJ2-1|10|TRBV5-8
CASSLEGQFF
>TRBJ2-5|13|TRBV6-5
CASSKTRSGTQYF
>TRBJ2-1|16|TRBV7-3
CASSPIIAGGTNEQFF
>TRBJ2-1|14|TRBV11-2
CASTLGWEWNEQFF
>TRBJ2-1|15|TRBV28
CASSLTGQANNEQFF
>TRBJ2-1|14|TRBV19
CASSMGQGYNEQFF
>TRBJ1-3|13|TRBV5-4
CASSLAAGNTIYF
>TRBJ1-1|10|TRBV2
CARGGSEAFF
>TRBJ1-1|14|TRBV6-5
CASSPGHRDTEAFF
>TRBJ2-3|15|TRBV27
CASSLLGDVTDTQYF
>TRBJ2-7|13|TRBV10-3
CAISRGATYEQYF
>TRBJ2-7|13|TRBV2
CASSVQGPQNEYF
>TRBJ1-1|14|TRBV6-6
CASSSSFMNTEAFF
>TRBJ1-5|17|TRBV6-1
CASSEASGTSGNQPQHF
>TRBJ2-1|15|TRBV2
CASSRTSAMGGEQFF
>TRBJ2-7|15|TRBV6-1
CASSEDEGGPYEQYF
>TRBJ1-2|15|TRBV9
CASSVAPGRAAGYTF
>TRBJ1-1|16|TRBV5-4
CASSFQRRETNTEAFF
>TRBJ1-1|14|TRBV4-3
CASSQEPGVIGAFF
>TRBJ2-3|17|TRBV29-1
CSGLGLAGVFGTDTQYF
>TRBJ1-1|15|TRBV5-4
CASSLPLGGNTEAFF
>TRBJ2-3|14|TRBV11-2
CASSLARSTDTQYF
>TRBJ2-1|16|TRBV4-2
CASSQDGQGAWNEQFF
>TRBJ2-6|18|TRBV18
CASSLKALGQSGANVLTF
>TRBJ2-1|14|TRBV18
CASSWTGREGEQFF
>TRBJ2-2|13|TRBV9
CASSGPFTGELFF
>TRBJ2-3|15|TRBV2
CASRRLAGGGDTQYF